The rows below give T cell receptor beta chains drawn from one sample of a study of shared clonotypes between healthy human individuals. Measured with immunoSEQ multiplex PCR; TCRdb has only the in-frame clones, and not every one. The data contain hundreds of thousands of clones, about 96% of them singletons. The specimen sequenced was naive CD8+ T cells sorted from blood. These receptor sequences come from a woman in her twenties or thirties in good health. The CDR3 runs from the conserved cysteine through the conserved F or W. The D gene is left open where the match is weak. Size values are once, few and many counts, or a class for expanded clones, and some rows have none.

D gene	V gene	CDR3 length	clone size	J gene	CDR3 DNA	CDR3 protein
.	TRBV6-6	12	once	TRBJ1-6	TGTGCCAGCAGTGCCATTGGTTCACCCCTCCACTTT	CASSAIGSPLHF
.	TRBV5-5	14	.	TRBJ2-7	TGTGCCAGCAGAGGGGCAGGGCCAGCCTACGAGCAGTACTTC	CASRGAGPAYEQYF
TRBD2	TRBV27	19	.	TRBJ2-7	TGTGCCAGCAGTCCCTATATTGGTAGCGGGAGGTTCGGTCGCTACGAGCAGTACTTC	CASSPYIGSGRFGRYEQYF
.	TRBV2	14	.	TRBJ2-7	TGTGCCAGCAGTGAATCTCCTGGTCTCGTTGCGCTGTACTTC	CASSESPGLVALYF
.	TRBV19	15	.	TRBJ2-1	TGTGCCAGCGCTCTTGGTCTTCCGTCTCACAATGAGCAGTTCTTC	CASALGLPSHNEQFF
TRBD2	TRBV2	16	.	TRBJ2-1	TGTGCCAGCAAGTCCTATAGCGGGAGTGCCCCAGATGAGCAGTTCTTC	CASKSYSGSAPDEQFF
TRBD1	TRBV28	19	.	TRBJ2-7	TGTGCCAGCAGTCGAACCGGGACAGGGACCCTCGGGAGCCTATACGAGCAGTACTTC	CASSRTGTGTLGSLYEQYF
TRBD1	TRBV7-6	15	.	TRBJ2-3	TGTGCCAGCAGCCACCGACAGGGGATCACAGATACGCAGTATTTT	CASSHRQGITDTQYF
.	TRBV9	14	.	TRBJ2-2	TGTGCCAGCAGCCTCGGACCTCCCACCGGGGAGCTGTTTTTT	CASSLGPPTGELFF
.	TRBV6-5	15	.	TRBJ2-3	TGTGCCAGCAGTTACTCGGGACTTTACACAGATACGCAGTATTTT	CASSYSGLYTDTQYF
.	TRBV2	15	.	TRBJ2-7	TGTGCCAGCAGTGAGGGTGTGGGGGTCTCCTACGAGCAGTACTTC	CASSEGVGVSYEQYF
TRBD2	TRBV5-1	16	.	TRBJ2-5	TGCGCCAGCAGACCGACTAGCGGGAGGAGTCAAGAGACCCAGTACTTC	CASRPTSGRSQETQYF
TRBD1	TRBV6-5	16	.	TRBJ2-5	TGTGCCAGCAGTTCCCCCAAGGGACAGTTACAAGAGACCCAGTACTTC	CASSSPKGQLQETQYF
.	TRBV28	17	.	TRBJ1-5	TGTGCCAGCACCCCGGCTTGGTTCATTTCTGGCAATCAGCCCCAGCATTTT	CASTPAWFISGNQPQHF
.	TRBV28	13	once	TRBJ2-1	TGTGCCAGCAGTTTTGGGACAACCAATGAGCAGTTCTTC	CASSFGTTNEQFF
TRBD1	TRBV7-6	15	.	TRBJ2-5	TGTGCCAGCAGCTTAATGGGACAGGGTACCGAGACCCAGTACTTC	CASSLMGQGTETQYF
TRBD2	TRBV28	16	.	TRBJ2-1	TGTGCCAGCAGTTCTTTATGGGCGGGAGGTATCAATGAGCAGTTCTTC	CASSSLWAGGINEQFF
.	TRBV10-3	12	.	TRBJ2-7	TGTGCCATCAGGCGGGAAACCTACGAGCAGTACTTC	CAIRRETYEQYF
.	TRBV28	14	.	TRBJ1-2	TGTGCCAGCAAGAGGGGACCCGCTAACTATGGCTACACCTTC	CASKRGPANYGYTF
.	TRBV16	14	once	TRBJ2-3	TGTGCCAGCAGCCAACAGGGCGCCGGGGATACGCAGTATTTT	CASSQQGAGDTQYF
.	TRBV6-5	12	.	TRBJ2-1	TGTGCCAGCAGTCTTCCACCGTTTGAGCAGTTCTTC	CASSLPPFEQFF
.	TRBV27	15	.	TRBJ2-7	TGTGCCAGCAGCATCTACCCAGAATTAAACTACGAGCAGTACTTC	CASSIYPELNYEQYF
.	TRBV5-6	17	.	TRBJ1-2	TGTGCCAGCAGCTTACAGGAGTATGAAGAGTCCTTTTATGGCTACACCTTC	CASSLQEYEESFYGYTF
.	TRBV5-6	15	.	TRBJ2-7	TGTGCCAGCAGCTTTCAGGGGGGTACTGGTTGGGAGCAGTACTTC	CASSFQGGTGWEQYF
.	TRBV7-6	15	.	TRBJ2-5	TGTGCCAGCAGCTTAGAGCGGGCTGGGCAAGAGACCCAGTACTTC	CASSLERAGQETQYF
TRBD1	TRBV2	16	.	TRBJ1-4	TGTGCCACCCCGGGACAGAGCTCAGGAGCGTCCGAAAAACTGTTTTTT	CATPGQSSGASEKLFF
.	TRBV27	11	once	TRBJ2-7	TGTGCCAGCAGTACCGGCCTCGAGCAGTACTTC	CASSTGLEQYF
TRBD1	TRBV19	19	.	TRBJ1-5	TGTGCCAGTAGTGCCCCGGCGGGACAGGGGGCAAGTGGCAATCAGCCCCAGCATTTT	CASSAPAGQGASGNQPQHF